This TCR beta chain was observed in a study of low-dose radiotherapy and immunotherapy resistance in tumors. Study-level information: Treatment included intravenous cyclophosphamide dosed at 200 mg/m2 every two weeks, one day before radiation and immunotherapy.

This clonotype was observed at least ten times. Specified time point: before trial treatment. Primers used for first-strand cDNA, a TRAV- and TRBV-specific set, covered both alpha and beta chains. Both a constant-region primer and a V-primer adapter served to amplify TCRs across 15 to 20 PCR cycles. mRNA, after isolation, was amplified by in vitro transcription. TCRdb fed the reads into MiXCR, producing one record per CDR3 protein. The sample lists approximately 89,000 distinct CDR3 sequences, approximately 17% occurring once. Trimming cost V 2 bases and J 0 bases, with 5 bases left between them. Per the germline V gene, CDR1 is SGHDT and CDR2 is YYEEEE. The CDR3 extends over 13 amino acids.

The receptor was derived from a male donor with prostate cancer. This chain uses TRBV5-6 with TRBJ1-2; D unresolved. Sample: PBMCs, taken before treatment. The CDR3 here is CASSLTANYGYTF. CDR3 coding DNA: TGTGCCAGCAGCTTAACGGCTAACTATGGCTACACCTTC.